These T cell receptor beta chains were read from a single sample in a study of identical twins. One entry per CDR3 protein results from TCRdb running MiXCR on the 5' RACE reads. Here the sample spans around 1.7 million distinct CDR3 sequences, about 32% being singletons. The sequencing sample was made of cord blood. The receptors stem from a newborn girl in good health. CDR3s include the opening cysteine and the closing phenylalanine or tryptophan. Clone size is not always given. Where it is, it says once, few, many or a class for expanded clones.

j_call	v_call	clone_size	cdr3_aa
TRBJ1-1	TRBV21-1	few	CASSKARGFEAFF
TRBJ1-1	TRBV9	few	CASGTGVNTEAFF
TRBJ1-1	TRBV5-8	NA	CASGLRGSNTEAFF
TRBJ2-1	TRBV20-1	few	CSAALAGVYEQFF
TRBJ2-7	TRBV20-1	NA	CSARVRGGYEQYF
TRBJ2-1	TRBV20-1	NA	CSASRTSGLSSYNEQFF
TRBJ1-2	TRBV21-1	NA	CASSKGGRDGYTF
TRBJ2-7	TRBV6-5	few	CASSYSLLGTGSYEQYF
TRBJ2-7	TRBV5-1	NA	CASAALAGEGNEQYF
TRBJ2-3	TRBV12-3/TRBV12-4	few	CASTLFQGTDTQYF
TRBJ1-4	TRBV6-6	NA	CASSYGDRTTNEKLFF
TRBJ2-5	TRBV20-1	NA	CSASRDSHLRETQYF
TRBJ1-2	TRBV5-1	NA	CAGSLAPAEGYTF
TRBJ1-2	TRBV29-1	few	CSAGTGVDGYTF
TRBJ2-7	TRBV10-1	NA	CASSEAGAFYEQYF
TRBJ2-7	TRBV25-1	NA	CASSGDWSYEQYF
TRBJ2-1	TRBV11-2	NA	CVSILPPPGTYNEQFF
TRBJ2-3	TRBV9	NA	CASSVGVSGGADTQYF
TRBJ1-4	TRBV12-3/TRBV12-4	NA	CASSYGEKLVF
TRBJ1-1	TRBV4-2	NA	CASRPLFRMNTEAFF
TRBJ2-3	TRBV7-7	NA	CASSNGAGGPGDTQYF
TRBJ2-5	TRBV11-2	NA	CASSETTGVWVQYF
TRBJ2-4	TRBV4-2	NA	CASSQSRDSKNIQYF
TRBJ2-1	TRBV27	NA	CASRLAGFWNEQFF
TRBJ2-1	TRBV5-1	few	CASSSLTDYYYNEQFF
TRBJ2-7	TRBV4-1	few	CASSQVDGYEQYF
TRBJ2-1	TRBV7-8	NA	CASSQYRDEQFF
TRBJ2-3	TRBV20-1	NA	CSAFRYRDSNVFATDTQYF
TRBJ2-6	TRBV3-1	NA	CASSHGAGEVANVLTF
TRBJ2-5	TRBV11-3	NA	CASSSYRDSQTQYF
TRBJ2-7	TRBV24-1	NA	CATSDRGGAGSYEQYF
TRBJ2-1	TRBV29-1	NA	CSVEELAGGLQETQFF
TRBJ2-3	TRBV3-1	few	CASSPGTGSDTQYF
TRBJ2-3	TRBV30	NA	CAWSESGGRPQYF
TRBJ2-7	TRBV3-1	NA	CASSSTGGRPYEQYF
TRBJ2-1	TRBV24-1	NA	CATSDTGSSYNEHFF
TRBJ1-2	TRBV19	NA	CASSMRQPQYGYTF
TRBJ1-1	TRBV12-3/TRBV12-4	few	CASSFLLREGAFF
TRBJ2-7	TRBV3-1	few	CASSQGLALYYEQYF
TRBJ1-3	TRBV28	NA	CASSLKVLSGNTIYF
TRBJ2-7	TRBV7-9	few	CASSSVDRGHYEQYF
TRBJ2-7	TRBV20-1	NA	CSAHSRQTYEQYF
TRBJ2-7	TRBV27	NA	CASSLSPSGRWFHEQYF
TRBJ2-1	TRBV7-9	NA	CASSLEGAKQFF
TRBJ1-1	TRBV15	few	CATSRDPYMNTEAFF